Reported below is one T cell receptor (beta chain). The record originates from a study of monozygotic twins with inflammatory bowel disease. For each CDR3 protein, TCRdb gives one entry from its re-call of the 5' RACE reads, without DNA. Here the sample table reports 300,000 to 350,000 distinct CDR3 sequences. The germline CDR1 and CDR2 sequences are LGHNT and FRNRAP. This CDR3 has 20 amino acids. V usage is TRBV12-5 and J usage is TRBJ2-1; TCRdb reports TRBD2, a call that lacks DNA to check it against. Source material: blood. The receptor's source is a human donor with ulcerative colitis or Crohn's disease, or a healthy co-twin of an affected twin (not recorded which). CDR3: CASGLVREGLAGNSYNEQFF.